These 22 T cell receptor beta chains originate from one sample sequenced in a study of OX40 agonist ivuxolimab in advanced cancers. Measured with immunoSEQ multiplex PCR; TCRdb has only the in-frame clones, and not every one. The table records over 85,000 clones, about 92% of them present only once. The sequenced sample was CD4+ or CD8+ T cells sorted from blood, obtained in a trial of the OX40 agonist ivuxolimab. The receptors were gathered from an adult with an advanced solid tumor such as melanoma, head and neck, liver or kidney cancer.

This clone was seen once. V gene TRBV5-4 combines with J gene TRBJ1-2; D uncertain. Per germline, CDR1 SGHNT and CDR2 YYREEE (reference sequence). The CDR3 runs to 12 residues. With 1 base removed from V and 6 bases from J, the gap between germline ends came to 7 bases. CDR3 DNA: TGTGCCAGCAGCTTGCAGGAGGATGGCTACACCTTC. It specifies CASSLQEDGYTF.

The V and J genes are TRBV5-4 and TRBJ2-7; 13 nucleotides align to TRBD2. V shed 4 bases and J 2 bases; nucleotides not matched to a gene: 3. Germline V CDR1 and CDR2: SGHNT, YYREEE (reference sequence). The CDR3 covers 15 residues. CDR3 nucleotides: TGTGCCAGCAGCCAGGGGACTAGCGGGACCTACGAGCAGTACTTC. Translating gives CASSQGTSGTYEQYF.

This clone was seen just once. The genes are TRBV7-9 and TRBJ2-3; 11 positions match TRBD2. The J segment lost 2 bases and the V segment lost 11 bases, leaving 9 bases of the junction unmatched. The CDR3 has 15 residues. CDR1 and CDR2 from the germline V gene are SEHNR and FQNEAQ (reference sequence). The CDR3 nucleotides read TGTGCCGTCCAACTAGCGGGAGTTCCCACAGATACGCAGTATTTT. Residues: CAVQLAGVPTDTQYF.

This chain uses TRBV7-2 with TRBJ2-3; D gene unclear. CDR3 length: 14 amino acids. CDR1 and CDR2 from the germline V gene are SGHTA and FQGNSA. Trimming stripped 5 bases from V and 4 bases from J, with 13 bases between. DNA of the CDR3: TGTGCCAGCAGCCTCCCCACCGGGTCAGATACGCAGTATTTT. Translated, it gives CASSLPTGSDTQYF.

The V gene is TRBV6-5, the J gene TRBJ1-6, with 11 bases aligning to TRBD1. V lost 4 bases, J lost 14 bases, and 10 bases stayed unmatched. This CDR3 has 15 residues. Germline V lookup: CDR1 MNHEY, CDR2 SVGAGI. The CDR3 is CASSWDWTGGRTLHF. The CDR3 DNA is TGTGCCAGCAGTTGGGATTGGACAGGGGGCCGAACCCTCCACTTT.

The J gene is TRBJ1-6, the V gene TRBV5-8; D gene ambiguous. The V gene lost 2 bases and the J gene lost 8 bases, with 2 bases spanning the gap. The CDR3 covers 11 residues. From germline, CDR1 is SGHTS and CDR2 YDEGEE. CDR3 amino acids: CASSLDSPLHF. The CDR3 DNA reads TGTGCCAGCAGCTTAGATTCACCCCTCCACTTT.

Note on this clone: Other DNA sequences in the sample encode the same CDR3. J is TRBJ1-1 and V is TRBV6-6; 9 bases match TRBD1. Germline CDR1 is MNHNY and CDR2 is SVGAGI (reference sequence). J gave up 6 bases and V 5 bases, and 4 bases lay outside the gene matches. This CDR3 has 13 amino acids. CDR3 sequence reads: CASSPDRGAEAFF. The CDR3 DNA is TGTGCCAGCAGTCCGGACAGGGGCGCTGAAGCTTTCTTT.

This sequence joins TRBV27 and TRBJ2-1; 11 bases map to TRBD2. Germline V gene sequence: CDR1 MNHEY, CDR2 SMNVEV (reference sequence). V dropped 8 bases and J dropped 3; count of bases not matched to a gene: 9. The CDR3 sequence is 16 residues long. The CDR3 region is CASQKGGTSGYNEQFF. CDR3 nucleotide sequence: TGTGCCAGCCAGAAGGGCGGGACTAGCGGCTACAATGAGCAGTTCTTC.

This clone has a single count. The chain employs TRBV30 and TRBJ1-4, with 7 bases matching TRBD1. The V segment lost 4 bases and the J segment 7 bases; nucleotides outside the gene matches: 6. The germline V gene encodes CDR1 GTSNPN and CDR2 SVGIG (reference sequence). The CDR3 has 13 amino acids. CDR3 sequence (DNA): TGTGCCTGGACCCCAGGGGGGCTTGAAAAACTGTTTTTT. It encodes CAWTPGGLEKLFF.

This sequence joins TRBV29-1 and TRBJ1-1; no clear D gene. Trimming took 8 bases from V and 0 from J, leaving 16 bases between them. CDR3 length equals 14 residues. The V gene's germline CDR1 is SQVTM and CDR2 ANQGSEA. The CDR3 DNA is TGCAGCTCCCCCGGGCGCCCCCTGAACACTGAAGCTTTCTTT. Translating it yields CSSPGRPLNTEAFF.

J is TRBJ2-1 and V is TRBV4-3, with D perhaps matching TRBD1 (6 bases). Trimming removed 0 bases from V and 7 bases from J, with 13 bases in between. The CDR3 is made up of 15 amino acids. In germline, CDR1 is LGHNA, CDR2 YSLEER. CDR3 sequence (DNA): TGCGCCAGCAGCCAAGATCTGGGGGCCGGGAATGAGCAGTTCTTC. It is translated as CASSQDLGAGNEQFF.

The chain recombines TRBV6-1 with TRBJ2-7, with D unresolved. The ends were cut back, 2 bases at V and 6 bases at J, with 8 bases in the middle. Per the germline V gene, CDR1 is MNHNS and CDR2 is SASEGT. The CDR3 extends over 12 amino acids. The CDR3 coding sequence is TGTGCCAGCAGTGAACGGTCTCGCGAGCAGTACTTC. It specifies CASSERSREQYF.

The chain has TRBV6-6 and TRBJ1-5; D not certain. Trimming stripped 5 bases from V and 2 bases from J, with 13 bases between. Germline values: CDR1 MNHNY, CDR2 SVGAGI (reference sequence). The CDR3 contains 15 residues. The chain's CDR3 is CASSQASHRNQPQHF. CDR3 DNA: TGTGCCAGCAGTCAGGCATCACACCGCAATCAGCCCCAGCATTTT.

The gene calls are TRBV28 and TRBJ2-7; tentative D call: TRBD2 (6 bases). CDR1 is MDHEN, CDR2 SYDVKM, per germline. The CDR3 runs to 17 residues. The ends were cut back, 1 base at V and 0 bases at J, with 16 bases in the middle. As DNA, the CDR3 is TGTGCCAGCAGTTTATTTGGGGGGATTTCAGGCTCCTACGAGCAGTACTTC. Translating gives CASSLFGGISGSYEQYF.

The V call is TRBV2, the J call TRBJ2-2, with D unresolved. This CDR3 has 13 residues. V was cut by 6 bases and J by 3 bases, with 8 bases left in between. Germline CDR1 SNHLY, CDR2 FYNNEI. The CDR3: CASRSEYTGELFF. DNA of the CDR3: TGTGCCAGCAGGTCCGAATACACCGGGGAGCTGTTTTTT.

The rearrangement joins TRBV19 to TRBJ2-7, with TRBD1 matching 7 bases. Trimming at V came to 4 bases and at J to 3 bases, leaving 6 bases not matched to a gene. CDR1 is LNHDA, CDR2 SQIVND, per germline (reference sequence). There are 14 residues in the CDR3. CDR3 bases: TGTGCCAGTAGTACCCAGGGGGTGGGCTACGAGCAGTACTTC. Amino acids: CASSTQGVGYEQYF. The entire variable domain, with the rest obtained from reference TRBV19 and TRBJ2-7, is as follows: DGGITQSPKYLFRKEGQNVTLSCEQNLNHDAMYWYRQDPGQGLRLIYYSQIVNDFQKGDIAEGYSVSREKKESFPLTVTSAQKNPTAFYLCASSTQGVGYEQYFGPGTRLTVT.

The V call is TRBV5-1, the J call TRBJ1-2; tentatively, D is TRBD1 (6 bases). Trimming cost V 2 bases and J 4 bases, with 12 bases left between them. In germline, CDR1 is SGHRS, CDR2 YFSETQ. The length of the CDR3 is 14 residues. CDR3: CASSFGQGSYGYTF. In nucleotides, the CDR3 is TGCGCCAGCAGCTTTGGGCAGGGGAGCTATGGCTACACCTTC.

This clone appeared once. The CDR3 here is CATSRDGGNQETQYF. The CDR3 nucleotides read TGTGCCACCAGCAGAGACGGGGGTAATCAAGAGACCCAGTACTTC. The V call is TRBV15, the J call TRBJ2-5, with a possible D match to TRBD2 (6 bases). This CDR3 comprises 15 residues. Germline assignment: CDR1 LNHNV and CDR2 YYDKDF (reference sequence). The V end was cut by 0 bases, the J end by 2 bases, with 10 bases between.

The V and J genes are TRBV4-3 and TRBJ2-2, with D tentatively TRBD2 (5 bases). V gave up 3 bases and J gave up 10 bases, with 12 bases separating them. The V gene's germline CDR1 is LGHNA and CDR2 YSLEER. The CDR3 covers 13 residues. DNA of the CDR3: TGCGCCAGCAGCCAGGGTACTAGGGAGGAGCTGTTTTTT. As protein: CASSQGTREELFF.

The CDR3 reads CASSLDRGGSNQPQHF. For the CDR3, the DNA is TGTGCCAGCAGCTTGGACAGGGGTGGTAGCAATCAGCCCCAGCATTTT. The gene calls are TRBV5-8 and TRBJ1-5, with 7 positions matching TRBD1. The CDR3 consists of 16 residues. CDR1 is SGHTS and CDR2 is YDEGEE in the germline V gene. J gave up 0 bases and V 0 bases, and 3 bases lay outside the gene matches. Supplemented by reference TRBV5-8 and TRBJ1-5, the full variable domain reads EAGVTQSPTHLIKTRGQQATLRCSPISGHTSVYWYQQALGLGLQFLLWYDEGEERNRGNFPPRFSGRQFPNYSSELNVNALELEDSALYLCASSLDRGGSNQPQHFGDGTRLSIL.

The gene calls are TRBV19 and TRBJ1-2; no clear D gene. The ends were cut back, 5 bases at V and 3 bases at J, with 10 bases in the middle. The CDR3 sequence is 13 residues long. In germline, CDR1 is LNHDA, CDR2 SQIVND (reference sequence). Here the CDR3 DNA reads TGTGCCAGTAGTGGTTCCATTTACTATGGCTACACCTTC. Residues: CASSGSIYYGYTF.

This clone was counted a few times. CDR3 loop: CASSLGGKTDTQYF. The CDR3 region has the DNA TGCGCCAGCAGCTTGGGAGGGAAGACAGATACGCAGTATTTT. The chain carries TRBV5-1 and TRBJ2-3; TRBD2 might be the D (5 bases). This CDR3 is 14 amino acids long. Per the germline V gene, CDR1 is SGHRS and CDR2 is YFSETQ. Trimming removed 0 bases from V and 3 bases from J, with 8 bases in between.